These T cell receptor beta chains were read from a single sample in a study of immune characterization of retroperitoneal liposarcoma. TCRdb analysed the PCR reads with MiXCR anew, one entry per CDR3 protein. Counted here are under 3,000 distinct CDR3 sequences, 49% occurring once; the ten biggest clones make up approximately 58%. The sequenced sample consisted of tumor tissue. All receptors derive from a female donor with retroperitoneal liposarcoma. Each CDR3 is given with its conserved first and last residue. The order of the fields is J gene, V gene, CDR3 protein.

J: .
V: TRBV7-8
CDR3: CASAGHRSYEQYF

J: TRBJ2-1
V: TRBV6-1
CDR3: CASSEVSYNEQFF

J: TRBJ2-3
V: TRBV5-6
CDR3: CASSLRADTQYF

J: TRBJ2-1
V: TRBV7-6
CDR3: CASSSQGRLAGGFHEQFF

J: TRBJ2-3
V: TRBV12-3/TRBV12-4
CDR3: CASSLSSASTDTQYF

J: TRBJ2-1
V: TRBV5-3
CDR3: CASSFPRDAYNEQFF

J: .
V: TRBV7-2
CDR3: CASSRGQGGYEQYF

J: TRBJ2-3
V: TRBV6-1
CDR3: CASLGLAGAPGTDTQYF

J: TRBJ2-1
V: TRBV5-3
CDR3: CASSLVIAGAEQFF

J: .
V: TRBV6-2/TRBV6-3
CDR3: CASSYQLAGGPGEQYF

J: TRBJ1-4
V: TRBV6-6
CDR3: CASRMTRATNEKLFF

J: TRBJ2-5
V: TRBV5-3
CDR3: CASSLASEETQYF

J: TRBJ2-5
V: TRBV6-6
CDR3: CASSYGGWETQYF

J: TRBJ2-2
V: TRBV6-1
CDR3: CASSSDAGTANTGELFF

J: .
V: TRBV7-2
CDR3: CASSLVREAEQYF

J: TRBJ2-4
V: TRBV6-8
CDR3: CASTRNAGGAKNIQYF

J: TRBJ2-5
V: TRBV7-2
CDR3: CASSLDPRGGETQYF

J: TRBJ2-1
V: TRBV12-5
CDR3: CASAHSGGETQYF

J: TRBJ2-1
V: TRBV12-3/TRBV12-4
CDR3: CASSLAVSGAPTADEQFF

J: TRBJ2-7
V: TRBV12-3/TRBV12-4
CDR3: CASSLSELGEQYF

J: TRBJ2-1
V: TRBV7-2
CDR3: CASSLGGSGRWPFF

J: .
V: TRBV6-1
CDR3: CASSRGQVINSYEQYF

J: TRBJ2-2
V: TRBV6-1
CDR3: CASSEQGLNTGELFF

J: TRBJ2-3
V: TRBV6-1
CDR3: CASSNRGGRGTDTQYF

J: TRBJ1-2
V: TRBV7-8
CDR3: CASSSDNPLSLGYTF